This TCR beta chain was identified in a study of CD8+ T cells in alopecia areata. Overall study findings and caveats: TCR sharing was clearer in mice than between patients, perhaps partly owing to patient HLA diversity.

This clone was seen more than once but under ten times. Its antigen is undetermined. The CDR3 consists of 15 residues. V gave up 0 bases and J gave up 5 bases, with 13 bases separating them. Germline lookup yields CDR1 MGHRA and CDR2 YSYEKL. Extracted RNA was reverse transcribed, and the resulting cDNA served as sequencing template. Only in-frame clones appear in the TCRdb table, and some are missing; sequencing was by immunoSEQ multiplex PCR. Here the sample spans about 120,000 clones, around two fifths being singletons. The origin of this receptor is a human donor with alopecia areata. V and J are TRBV4-1 and TRBJ2-5; no firm D call. The sample comprised CD4+ T cells sorted from blood. For the CDR3, the DNA is TGCGCCAGCAGCCAAGATCAGAGAGAACGGGAGACCCAGTACTTC. Its protein is CASSQDQRERETQYF.